A single sample is the source of the 29 T cell receptor beta chains below, sequenced in a study of blood T cell repertoires in COVID-19. Only in-frame clones appear in the TCRdb table, and some are missing; sequencing was by immunoSEQ multiplex PCR. This table has tens of thousands of clones, approximately 78% appearing once. The sample comprised peripheral blood. The receptor source for this set is a man aged 80 or over with acute or convalescent COVID-19.

CDR3 residues: CASRWTINDYEQYF. CDR3 coding DNA: TGTGCCAGCAGATGGACTATTAATGATTACGAGCAGTACTTC. The V call is TRBV6-5, the J call TRBJ2-7; TRBD2 is a possible D gene (6 bases). Germline V lookup: CDR1 MNHEY, CDR2 SVGAGI. The CDR3 is 14 amino acids. V lost 6 bases to trimming and J lost 4 bases, with 16 bases between them.

This sequence joins TRBV6-4 and TRBJ1-6; TRBD1 aligns across 8 bases. The CDR3 has 13 residues. Germline V gene data show CDR1 as MRHNA and CDR2 as SNTAGT. The ends lost 10 bases at V and 10 bases at J; junction bases unmatched: 9. In nucleotides, the CDR3 is TGTGCCAACGGACAGGGACGAGGGTCACCCCTCCACTTT. It codes for CANGQGRGSPLHF.

There are a few counts of this clone. CDR3 sequence reads: CASSYRMAGGAGELFF. The DNA for the CDR3 is TGTGCCAGCAGTTACCGGATGGCGGGAGGAGCCGGGGAGCTGTTTTTT. The chain links TRBV6-2 or TRBV6-3 to TRBJ2-2; TRBD2 matches 8 bases. The CDR3 spans 16 residues. The V gene end was trimmed by 2 bases and the J gene end by 6 bases; junction bases not matched to a gene: 8. Germline V gene lookup returns CDR1 MNHEY and CDR2 SVGEGT.

CDR3 nucleotide sequence: TGTGCCAGCTCGGTGGAGGGGAACAACACTGAAGCTTTCTTT. Its protein product is CASSVEGNNTEAFF. V usage is TRBV9 and J usage is TRBJ1-1, with a possible D match to TRBD1 (5 bases). There are 14 residues in the CDR3. Germline V gene sequence: CDR1 SGDLS, CDR2 YYNGEE. V was clipped by 7 bases and J by 2 bases, with 15 bases between them. Variable domain in full (rest from reference TRBV9 and TRBJ1-1): DSGVTQTPKHLITATGQRVTLRCSPRSGDLSVYWYQQSLDQGLQFLIQYYNGEERAKGNILERFSAQQFPDLHSELNLSSLELGDSALYFCASSVEGNNTEAFFGQGTRLTVV.

The gene calls are TRBV3-1 (or the pseudogene TRBV3-2) and TRBJ1-1; D is unresolved. The CDR3 totals 15 residues. CDR1 LGHDT and CDR2 YNNKEL come from the germline V gene (reference sequence). The V gene lost 0 bases and the J gene lost 4 bases, with 12 bases spanning the gap. The CDR3 reads CASSQDPRRGTEAFF. CDR3 DNA sequence: TGTGCCAGCAGCCAAGATCCCCGTAGAGGCACTGAAGCTTTCTTT.

This chain joins TRBV4-3 and TRBJ2-7; 9 nucleotides agree with TRBD1. V gave up 5 bases and J gave up 3 bases; unmatched junction bases: 2. Germline V gene sequence: CDR1 LGHNA, CDR2 YSLEER. The CDR3 covers 13 residues. The CDR3 DNA follows: TGCGCCAGCAGCTCGGACAGGGGCTACGAGCAGTACTTC. It translates to CASSSDRGYEQYF.

This clone was recorded only once. V gene TRBV7-3 combines with J gene TRBJ2-1, with TRBD2 matching over 9 bases. Germline CDR1 reads SGHTA; CDR2 reads FQGTGA. There are 14 residues in the CDR3. Losses at the gene ends were 6 bases for V and 6 bases for J; bases not matched to a gene: 6. CDR3 region: CASRFGLASNEQFF. The CDR3 nucleotides read TGTGCCAGCAGATTCGGACTAGCGAGCAATGAGCAGTTCTTC.

The rearrangement links TRBV19 to TRBJ1-5, with a possible D match to TRBD1 (6 bases). The CDR3 has 14 amino acids. The V gene's germline CDR1 is LNHDA and CDR2 SQIVND (reference sequence). V was cut by 6 bases and J by 4 bases, with 13 bases left in between. The CDR3 sequence is CASRDRLDNQPQHF. The CDR3 nucleotides are TGTGCCAGTAGAGACAGGCTGGATAATCAGCCCCAGCATTTT.

The CDR3 coding sequence is TGTGCCAGCAGTTTAGCAGGGGTGAACACTGAAGCTTTCTTT. Encoded protein: CASSLAGVNTEAFF. This chain joins TRBV28 and TRBJ1-1, with D perhaps matching TRBD1 (6 bases). The V and J ends lost 2 bases and 0 bases respectively, with 7 bases between them. The CDR3 consists of 14 residues. In germline, CDR1 is MDHEN, CDR2 SYDVKM.

The chain employs TRBV7-9 and TRBJ2-3; D might be TRBD1 (6 bases). Germline values: CDR1 SEHNR, CDR2 FQNEAQ (reference sequence). V was shortened by 6 bases and J by 8 bases, with 12 bases between the two germline ends. CDR3 length: 12 amino acids. CDR3 amino acids: CASSRGGATQYF. The CDR3 DNA sequence: TGTGCCAGCAGTCGTGGGGGCGCTACGCAGTATTTT.

The chain uses TRBV6-1 and TRBJ2-2; D is unclear. V was clipped by 1 base and J by 3 bases, with 9 bases between them. Germline V lookup: CDR1 MNHNS, CDR2 SASEGT. The CDR3 has 15 residues. DNA for the CDR3: TGTGCCAGCAGTGAAGGGTCTAGTTACACCGGGGAGCTGTTTTTT. Encoded protein: CASSEGSSYTGELFF.

The genes are TRBV15 and TRBJ2-4, with 7 bases aligning to TRBD1. The CDR3 covers 16 residues. Germline CDR1 LNHNV, CDR2 YYDKDF (reference sequence). Trimming cost V 4 bases and J 4 bases; bases outside gene matches: 10. CDR3 sequence: CATSTPGQKTKNIQYF. For the CDR3, the DNA is TGTGCCACCAGCACACCGGGACAGAAGACGAAAAACATTCAGTACTTC.

J is TRBJ1-2 and V is TRBV5-1; D remains ambiguous. The germline V gene has CDR1 SGHRS and CDR2 YFSETQ. V was cut by 2 bases and J by 7 bases, with 15 bases left in between. The CDR3 has 14 residues. CDR3 region: CASSFTAGASGYTF. DNA of the CDR3: TGCGCCAGCAGCTTTACGGCCGGAGCCAGTGGCTACACCTTC.

The V and J genes are TRBV6-2 or TRBV6-3 and TRBJ2-7, with 10 nucleotides matching TRBD2. The germline gives CDR1 MNHEY, CDR2 SVGEGT. Trimming took 5 bases from V and 0 from J; bases not matched to a gene: 1. The CDR3 length is 14 residues. The CDR3 DNA reads as TGTGCCAGCAGTCTAGCGGGGGCCTCCTACGAGCAGTACTTC. Translation gives CASSLAGASYEQYF.

The chain employs TRBV3-1 (or the pseudogene TRBV3-2) and TRBJ2-5, with 7 bases lining up with TRBD1. This CDR3 comprises 15 residues. Germline trimming cut 2 bases from V and 4 bases from J; bases unmatched to any gene: 7. CDR1 and CDR2 from the germline V gene are LGHDT and YNNKEL (reference sequence). CDR3 bases: TGTGCCAGCAGCCAAACCACAACAGGGGCAGAGACCCAGTACTTC. This gives the protein CASSQTTTGAETQYF.

J is TRBJ1-2 and V is TRBV13; 8 bases fit TRBD1. The germline CDR1 and CDR2 sequences are PRHDT and FYEKMQ (reference sequence). The V and J ends lost 3 bases and 6 bases, in that order; junction bases with no gene match: 6. The CDR3 has 14 amino acids. CDR3 coding DNA: TGTGCCAGCAGCTTCCCAGGGGGCTCGGATGGCTACACCTTC. Its translation: CASSFPGGSDGYTF.

The chain employs TRBV18 and TRBJ2-1; tentatively, D is TRBD1 (6 bases). V lost 1 base and J 2 bases, leaving 9 bases between the germline ends. CDR1 is KGHSH, CDR2 LQKENI, per germline. CDR3 length: 15 residues. CDR3 protein: CASSPRDITYNEQFF. The CDR3 nucleotides read TGTGCCAGCTCACCACGGGACATAACCTACAATGAGCAGTTCTTC.

This clone is a singleton in its sample. The chain carries TRBV5-6 and TRBJ2-3; TRBD1 aligns across 9 bases. Germline V lookup: CDR1 SGHDT, CDR2 YYEEEE. The CDR3 is 18 amino acids. V shed 0 bases and J 2 bases; nucleotides not matched to a gene: 10. CDR3 in DNA: TGTGCCAGCAGCTTGGAAAGGGGGACAGGGTTGGCCACAGATACGCAGTATTTT. Its protein product is CASSLERGTGLATDTQYF.

This chain uses TRBV11-2 with TRBJ2-7, with 7 bases identical to TRBD1. V trimming: 6 bases; J trimming: 0 bases; junction bases outside the gene matches: 5. Germline V gene data show CDR1 as SGHAT and CDR2 as FQNNGV. This CDR3 is 14 amino acids long. The CDR3 is CASRPGQISYEQYF. CDR3 nucleotide sequence: TGTGCCAGCAGACCGGGACAGATCTCCTACGAGCAGTACTTC. The full variable domain, its missing parts supplied by reference TRBV11-2 and TRBJ2-7, is EAGVAQSPRYKIIEKRQSVAFWCNPISGHATLYWYQQILGQGPKLLIQFQNNGVVDDSQLPKDRFSAERLKGVDSTLKIQPAKLEDSAVYLCASRPGQISYEQYFGPGTRLTVT.

This chain uses TRBV7-2 with TRBJ2-3; D is possibly TRBD2 (5 bases). V lost 4 bases, J lost 2 bases, and 10 bases lay in between. This CDR3 has 14 amino acids. Germline CDR1 SGHTA, CDR2 FQGNSA. The CDR3 coding sequence is TGTGCCAGCAGCTCCCGGGATAACACAGATACGCAGTATTTT. Its translation: CASSSRDNTDTQYF. Full variable domain (outside the CDR3, taken from reference TRBV7-2 and TRBJ2-3): GAGVSQSPSNKVTEKGKDVELRCDPISGHTALYWYRQSLGQGLEFLIYFQGNSAPDKSGLPSDRFSAERTGGSVSTLTIQRTQQEDSAVYLCASSSRDNTDTQYFGPGTRLTVL.

The chain uses TRBV4-1 and TRBJ1-4, with no clear D. V was shortened by 1 base and J by 8 bases, with 11 bases between the two germline ends. The CDR3 is 14 amino acids. CDR1 MGHRA and CDR2 YSYEKL come from the germline V gene. CDR3 in amino acids: CASSQVFAVEKLFF. In DNA form, the CDR3 reads TGCGCCAGCAGCCAAGTATTTGCGGTGGAAAAACTGTTTTTT.

V usage is TRBV5-6 and J usage is TRBJ2-1; tentative D call: TRBD1 (5 bases). Trimming stripped 3 bases from V and 0 bases from J, with 13 bases between. This CDR3 spans 16 amino acids. From germline, CDR1 is SGHDT and CDR2 YYEEEE. CDR3 residues: CASSSHWGPSYNEQFF. DNA of the CDR3: TGTGCCAGCAGCTCCCACTGGGGCCCCTCCTACAATGAGCAGTTCTTC.

This clone has only a few counts. The chain couples TRBV2 to TRBJ2-1; 10 bases align to TRBD1. Germline assignment: CDR1 SNHLY and CDR2 FYNNEI. The V and J ends lost 6 bases and 10 bases, in that order; junction bases with no gene match: 6. CDR3 length: 13 amino acids. The CDR3 sequence is CASRPGTGDEQFF. The CDR3 DNA sequence: TGTGCCAGCAGACCCGGGACAGGGGACGAGCAGTTCTTC.

The chain joins TRBV10-3 to TRBJ2-7; D possibly corresponds to TRBD1 (6 bases). The CDR3 extends over 13 amino acids. The germline V gene encodes CDR1 ENHRY and CDR2 SYGVKD. V was pared by 8 bases and J by 5 bases, with 16 bases between. For the CDR3, the DNA is TGTGCCATCCGGGACAAGTTAGGTGACGAGCAGTACTTC. Protein product: CAIRDKLGDEQYF.

Here the CDR3 reads CASSLGLVGEQYF. CDR3 sequence (DNA): TGTGCCAGCAGCTTAGGGCTGGTGGGCGAGCAGTACTTC. V usage is TRBV7-3 and J usage is TRBJ2-7; D is ambiguous. The CDR3 totals 13 residues. CDR1 and CDR2 (germline): SGHTA, FQGTGA. Trimming removed 2 bases from V and 6 bases from J, with 11 bases in between.

The chain uses TRBV7-2 and TRBJ2-3; TRBD2 agrees at 10 bases. V shed 1 base, J shed 3 bases, and the junction held 4 bases outside the gene matches. This CDR3 is built from 16 residues. The germline V gene has CDR1 SGHTA and CDR2 FQGNSA. The CDR3 DNA sequence: TGTGCCAGCAGCTTAGACCCTAGCGGGGGTACAGATACGCAGTATTTT. It codes for CASSLDPSGGTDTQYF.

The J gene is TRBJ2-1, the V gene TRBV12-5, with D perhaps matching TRBD1 (6 bases). There are 13 residues in the CDR3. From germline, CDR1 is LGHNT and CDR2 FRNRAP. Trimming removed 5 bases from V and 8 bases from J, with 13 bases in between. The CDR3: CASGQTGTHEQFF. The CDR3 DNA reads TGTGCTAGTGGTCAAACAGGGACCCATGAGCAGTTCTTC.

The genes are TRBV5-1 and TRBJ2-7; 7 nucleotides align to TRBD1. V trimming: 2 bases; J trimming: 5 bases; junction bases outside the gene matches: 4. Germline V gives CDR1 SGHRS, CDR2 YFSETQ. The CDR3 length is 13 residues. CDR3 sequence (DNA): TGCGCCAGCAGCTTACAGGGGAGCGACGAGCAGTACTTC. Protein: CASSLQGSDEQYF.

J is TRBJ2-7 and V is TRBV11-2; the D gene is possibly TRBD1 (5 bases). The V gene's germline CDR1 is SGHAT and CDR2 FQNNGV. Trimming stripped 4 bases from V and 3 bases from J, with 10 bases between. The CDR3 contains 13 residues. This CDR3 is CASSSDTYYEQYF. The CDR3 coding sequence is TGTGCCAGCAGCTCGGACACCTACTACGAGCAGTACTTC.